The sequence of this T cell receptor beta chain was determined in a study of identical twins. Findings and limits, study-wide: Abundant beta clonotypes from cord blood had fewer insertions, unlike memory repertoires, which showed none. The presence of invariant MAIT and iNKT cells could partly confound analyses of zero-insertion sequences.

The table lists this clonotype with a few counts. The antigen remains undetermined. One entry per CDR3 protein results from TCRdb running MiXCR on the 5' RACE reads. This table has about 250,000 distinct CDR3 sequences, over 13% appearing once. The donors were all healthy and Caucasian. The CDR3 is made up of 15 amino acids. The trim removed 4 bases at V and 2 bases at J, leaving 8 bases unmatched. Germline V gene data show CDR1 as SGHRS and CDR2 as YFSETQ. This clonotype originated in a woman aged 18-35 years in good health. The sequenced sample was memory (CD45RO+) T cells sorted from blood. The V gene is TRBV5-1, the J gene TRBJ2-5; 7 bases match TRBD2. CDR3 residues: CASSATGSGQETQYF. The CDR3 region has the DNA TGCGCCAGCAGCGCCACGGGTAGCGGGCAAGAGACCCAGTACTTC.